The 9 T cell receptor beta chains below come from one sample, sequenced in a study of identical twins. MiXCR, run by TCRdb on the 5' RACE reads, gives a single entry per CDR3 protein. The table has about 500,000 distinct CDR3 sequences, approximately 15% seen once. The data were also submitted as part of a second study, on yellow fever vaccine responses in identical twins.

The sample taken for sequencing was CD4+ T cells sorted from blood. The receptors were sampled from a woman aged 18-29 years in good health.

The rearrangement links TRBV6-1 to TRBJ2-7, with D possibly TRBD1 on 5 matching bases. The germline V gene encodes CDR1 MNHNS and CDR2 SASEGT. V lost 4 bases, J lost 4 bases, and 14 bases lay in between. The CDR3 runs to 14 residues. Here the CDR3 reads CASSVTAPLYEQYF. The CDR3 coding sequence is TGTGCCAGCAGTGTGACAGCCCCCTTATACGAGCAGTACTTC.

A few counts support this clonotype. V is TRBV4-3 and J is TRBJ2-1; D not resolved. There are 13 residues in the CDR3. Trimming cost V 0 bases and J 10 bases, with 10 bases left between them. From germline, CDR1 is LGHNA and CDR2 YSLEER. CDR3 amino acids: CASSQDRWREQFF. The DNA of the CDR3 is TGCGCCAGCAGCCAAGATAGGTGGCGGGAGCAGTTCTTC.

V is TRBV7-9 and J is TRBJ2-2; no definite D call. The germline gives CDR1 SEHNR, CDR2 FQNEAQ (reference sequence). This CDR3 comprises 11 residues. The ends were cut back, 7 bases at V and 5 bases at J, with 5 bases in the middle. CDR3 in amino acids: CASTTTGELFF. The CDR3 DNA reads TGTGCCAGCACCACGACCGGGGAGCTGTTTTTT. Variable domain in full (rest from reference TRBV7-9 and TRBJ2-2): DTGVSQNPRHKITKRGQNVTFRCDPISEHNRLYWYRQTLGQGPEFLTYFQNEAQLEKSRLLSDRFSAERPKGSFSTLEIQRTEQGDSAMYLCASTTTGELFFGEGSRLTVL.

The J gene is TRBJ2-1, the V gene TRBV5-1, with a tentative D call TRBD2 (6 bases). V lost 0 bases and J lost 5, with 12 bases in between. This CDR3 has 15 amino acids. Per the germline V gene, CDR1 is SGHRS and CDR2 is YFSETQ. CDR3 loop: CASSLGRGGNNEQFF. DNA for the CDR3: TGCGCCAGCAGCTTGGGACGGGGCGGGAACAATGAGCAGTTCTTC. The full variable domain, completed using reference TRBV5-1 and TRBJ2-1, is KAGVTQTPRYLIKTRGQQVTLSCSPISGHRSVSWYQQTPGQGLQFLFEYFSETQRNKGNFPGRFSGRQFSNSRSEMNVSTLELGDSALYLCASSLGRGGNNEQFFGPGTRLTVL.

V is TRBV5-1 and J is TRBJ2-1; 11 positions agree with TRBD1. J lost 8 bases, V lost 4 bases, and 5 bases had no gene match. Germline assignment: CDR1 SGHRS and CDR2 YFSETQ. The CDR3 has 14 residues. The CDR3 DNA follows: TGCGCCAGCAGCGAGCGGACAGGGGGCCATGAGCAGTTCTTC. Protein sequence: CASSERTGGHEQFF.

This sequence joins TRBV7-9 and TRBJ2-3; 7 bases map to TRBD2. This CDR3 has 17 amino acids. Germline-derived CDR1 and CDR2 are SEHNR and FQNEAQ (reference sequence). The ends lost 5 bases at V and 2 bases at J; junction bases unmatched: 13. The CDR3 loop is CASSPRARAGDTDTQYF. The CDR3 DNA sequence: TGTGCCAGCAGCCCCAGGGCACGGGCGGGAGACACAGATACGCAGTATTTT. Full variable domain (rest looked up from reference TRBV7-9 and TRBJ2-3): DTGVSQNPRHKITKRGQNVTFRCDPISEHNRLYWYRQTLGQGPEFLTYFQNEAQLEKSRLLSDRFSAERPKGSFSTLEIQRTEQGDSAMYLCASSPRARAGDTDTQYFGPGTRLTVL.

This clonotype appeared a few times. This sequence joins TRBV14 and TRBJ2-3; 8 bases align to TRBD1. The V gene end was trimmed by 4 bases and the J gene end by 2 bases; junction bases not matched to a gene: 5. CDR1 and CDR2 (germline): SGHDN, FVKESK. The CDR3 runs to 15 residues. The CDR3 protein is CASSRPGQATDTQYF. DNA for the CDR3: TGTGCCAGCAGCCGACCGGGACAGGCCACAGATACGCAGTATTTT.

In this sample, this clonotype turned up a few times. V is TRBV3-1 and J is TRBJ2-6; 7 nucleotides match TRBD2. The CDR3 totals 17 residues. With V trimmed by 1 base and J by 0 bases, 3 bases remained unmatched. Germline lookup yields CDR1 LGHDT and CDR2 YNNKEL (reference sequence). CDR3 DNA: TGTGCCAGCAGCCAAGTAGCGGGTCGCTCTGGGGCCAACGTCCTGACTTTC. Protein: CASSQVAGRSGANVLTF. Based on the CDR3 plus reference TRBV3-1 and TRBJ2-6, the full variable domain is DTAVSQTPKYLVTQMGNDKSIKCEQNLGHDTMYWYKQDSKKFLKIMFSYNNKELIINETVPNRFSPKSPDKAHLNLHINSLELGDSAVYFCASSQVAGRSGANVLTFGAGSRLTVL.

This clonotype came up many times. This chain connects TRBV7-8 to TRBJ1-1, with D maybe TRBD1 (5 bases). The CDR3 is 14 residues long. Germline V gene data show CDR1 as SGHVS and CDR2 as FQNEAQ. V lost 1 base to trimming and J lost 3 bases, with 9 bases between them. The CDR3 spells CASSLELGDTEAFF. As DNA, the CDR3 is TGTGCCAGCAGCTTAGAATTAGGGGACACTGAAGCTTTCTTT.